These T cell receptor beta chains were read from a single sample in a study of shared clonotypes between healthy human individuals. Only in-frame clones appear in the TCRdb table, and some are missing; sequencing was by immunoSEQ multiplex PCR. The data contain some 2 million clones, roughly 95% of them seen just once; the ten biggest clones take up 1% to 1.3%. The sequenced material came from naive CD8+ T cells sorted from blood. These receptors all come from a man aged 18 to 35 in good health. The CDR3 runs from the conserved cysteine through the conserved F or W. A D gene is named only where the DNA matches it firmly. Clone size appears in some rows only: once, few, many, or a class for an expanded clone.

v_gene: TRBV2
abundance: -
j_gene: TRBJ2-5
d_gene: -
CDR3nt: TGTGCCAGCAGTGAAGGTAACAGCCAAGAGACCCAGTACTTC
CDR3aa: CASSEGNSQETQYF

v_gene: TRBV25-1
abundance: -
j_gene: TRBJ2-2
d_gene: TRBD2
CDR3nt: TGTGCCAGTAGCGGGTTAAACACCGGGGAGCTGTTTTTT
CDR3aa: CASSGLNTGELFF

v_gene: TRBV6-1
abundance: -
j_gene: TRBJ2-7
d_gene: -
CDR3nt: TGTGCCAGCAGTGAAGCTTCCGGGACGGTCTCCTACGAGCAGTACTTC
CDR3aa: CASSEASGTVSYEQYF

v_gene: TRBV12-5
abundance: -
j_gene: TRBJ2-5
d_gene: -
CDR3nt: TGTGCTAGTGGTTTGAATCCCGGGACCGAGCAAGAGACCCAGTACTTC
CDR3aa: CASGLNPGTEQETQYF

v_gene: TRBV6-5
abundance: -
j_gene: TRBJ2-1
d_gene: -
CDR3nt: TGTGCCAGCAGTTTCCCGGGACGGAGCTCCTACAATGAGCAGTTCTTC
CDR3aa: CASSFPGRSSYNEQFF

v_gene: TRBV6-5
abundance: -
j_gene: TRBJ2-3
d_gene: TRBD2
CDR3nt: TGTGCCAGCAGTTCTAGCGGGGAAGGTGGGGGGCAGTATTTT
CDR3aa: CASSSSGEGGGQYF

v_gene: TRBV7-6
abundance: -
j_gene: TRBJ2-5
d_gene: TRBD2
CDR3nt: TGTGCCAGCAGCTCCGGGCTAGCACTAGCGCAACAAGAGACCCAGTACTTC
CDR3aa: CASSSGLALAQQETQYF

v_gene: TRBV6-5
abundance: -
j_gene: TRBJ2-5
d_gene: -
CDR3nt: TGTGCCAGCAGTTGGGTTGTCGGGGGCCAAGAGACCCAGTACTTC
CDR3aa: CASSWVVGGQETQYF

v_gene: TRBV21-1
abundance: -
j_gene: TRBJ2-4
d_gene: -
CDR3nt: TGTGCCAGCAGCAAAGCAGGGGGGTACAGGGGAGGTTCCAAAAACATTCAGTACTTC
CDR3aa: CASSKAGGYRGGSKNIQYF

v_gene: TRBV28
abundance: -
j_gene: TRBJ2-7
d_gene: TRBD1
CDR3nt: TGTGCCAGCAGCGAGACAGGGGGGTCCTACGAGCAGTACTTC
CDR3aa: CASSETGGSYEQYF

v_gene: TRBV30
abundance: -
j_gene: TRBJ1-2
d_gene: TRBD1
CDR3nt: TGTGCCTGGAGTGTCGACTGGAAGGGGGCAAACTATGGCTACACCTTC
CDR3aa: CAWSVDWKGANYGYTF

v_gene: TRBV27
abundance: -
j_gene: TRBJ2-6
d_gene: -
CDR3nt: TGTGCCAGCAGTTTTGGCCCGGGCGAAGGAACTGGGGCCAACGTCCTGACTTTC
CDR3aa: CASSFGPGEGTGANVLTF

v_gene: TRBV11-2
abundance: -
j_gene: TRBJ2-7
d_gene: TRBD2
CDR3nt: TGTGCCAGCGGTACTAGCGGAGACTACGAGCAGTACTTC
CDR3aa: CASGTSGDYEQYF

v_gene: TRBV4-2
abundance: -
j_gene: TRBJ2-7
d_gene: TRBD2
CDR3nt: TGTGCCAGCAGCCAAGAAGCAATACCAGCGGGGGGCCTCTCCTACGAGCAGTACTTC
CDR3aa: CASSQEAIPAGGLSYEQYF

v_gene: TRBV6-6
abundance: -
j_gene: TRBJ2-7
d_gene: -
CDR3nt: TGTGCCAGCAGTTACTCGATGCCCTCCTACGAGCAGTACTTC
CDR3aa: CASSYSMPSYEQYF

v_gene: TRBV6-5
abundance: once
j_gene: TRBJ2-2
d_gene: TRBD1
CDR3nt: TGTGCCAGCAGCTCAGGGGGCAACACCGGGGAGCTGTTTTTT
CDR3aa: CASSSGGNTGELFF

v_gene: TRBV2
abundance: -
j_gene: TRBJ2-7
d_gene: TRBD1
CDR3nt: TGTGCCAGCAGTGACAGGGACAGGGGACCCTACGAGCAGTACTTC
CDR3aa: CASSDRDRGPYEQYF

v_gene: TRBV7-9
abundance: -
j_gene: TRBJ2-1
d_gene: TRBD2
CDR3nt: TGTGCCAGCATTTCCTCGGGGGGTCATCATTACAATGAGCAGTTCTTC
CDR3aa: CASISSGGHHYNEQFF

v_gene: TRBV13
abundance: -
j_gene: TRBJ2-5
d_gene: TRBD2
CDR3nt: TGTGCCAGCAGCGCCGGACTAGCGGGAGGGCGTCGAGAGACCCAGTACTTC
CDR3aa: CASSAGLAGGRRETQYF

v_gene: TRBV30
abundance: once
j_gene: TRBJ2-1
d_gene: TRBD2
CDR3nt: TGTGCCTGGAGTGGCGGGGGGGGTTTTATTGTGGGTGAGCAGTTCTTC
CDR3aa: CAWSGGGGFIVGEQFF

v_gene: TRBV4-3
abundance: -
j_gene: TRBJ1-1
d_gene: -
CDR3nt: TGCGCCAGCAGACAACAGGGCTTCACTGAAGCTTTCTTT
CDR3aa: CASRQQGFTEAFF

v_gene: TRBV27
abundance: -
j_gene: TRBJ2-5
d_gene: TRBD1
CDR3nt: TGTGCCAGCAGTCTACAGGGGGGAGGAGAGACCCAGTACTTC
CDR3aa: CASSLQGGGETQYF

v_gene: TRBV27
abundance: -
j_gene: TRBJ2-3
d_gene: -
CDR3nt: TGTGCCAGCAGTGACAGATCAACGGGTTGGGTCACAGATACGCAGTATTTT
CDR3aa: CASSDRSTGWVTDTQYF

v_gene: TRBV6-6
abundance: -
j_gene: TRBJ2-1
d_gene: TRBD1
CDR3nt: TGTGCCAGCAACCCGGGACAGGGGTTTGGTGAGCAGTTCTTC
CDR3aa: CASNPGQGFGEQFF

v_gene: TRBV29-1
abundance: -
j_gene: TRBJ2-5
d_gene: -
CDR3nt: TGCAGCGTTGATCTGGGGTTGGAGACCCAGTACTTC
CDR3aa: CSVDLGLETQYF

v_gene: TRBV27
abundance: -
j_gene: TRBJ2-7
d_gene: TRBD2
CDR3nt: TGTGCCAGCAGTTTCGGACTAGCGGGAGGGTACGAGCAGTACTTC
CDR3aa: CASSFGLAGGYEQYF

v_gene: TRBV6-5
abundance: -
j_gene: TRBJ2-5
d_gene: -
CDR3nt: TGTGCCAGCAGCCCAAGCCAAGAGACCCAGTACTTC
CDR3aa: CASSPSQETQYF